These 15 T cell receptor beta chains were all obtained from the same sample, sequenced in a study of shared clonotypes between healthy human individuals. Assay used: immunoSEQ multiplex PCR; TCRdb lists only in-frame clones, some missing. In the table there are about 1.9 million clones, about 93% of which are singletons. CD45RO negativity and positive selection for CCR7 defined naive CD8 cells, a population that excluded terminally differentiated effector memory CD45RA+ cells. The specimen was naive CD8+ T cells from PBMCs. The origin of the receptors is a man younger than 35 in good health. Some clones in this sample may be carry-over from other donors' samples.

Turning to this clone: This sample also contains other DNA sequences that code for the same CDR3. V is TRBV28 and J is TRBJ2-2; 7 bases are shared with TRBD1. V lost 6 bases to trimming and J lost 6 bases; unmatched junction nucleotides: 7. CDR1 and CDR2 from the germline V gene are MDHEN and SYDVKM. CDR3 length: 14 residues. DNA for the CDR3: TGTGCCAGCAGCCCACACAGGGGTTCCGGGGAGCTGTTTTTT. Translating gives CASSPHRGSGELFF.

J is TRBJ1-5 and V is TRBV18, with 7 bases lining up with TRBD1. Germline loops: CDR1 KGHSH, CDR2 LQKENI. CDR3 length: 15 amino acids. V was pared by 3 bases and J by 0 bases, with 2 bases of the junction left unmatched. CDR3 sequence: CASSPGTDSNQPQHF. The CDR3 nucleotides read TGTGCCAGCTCACCGGGGACAGATAGCAATCAGCCCCAGCATTTT.

This chain joins TRBV10-3 and TRBJ2-3, with 7 positions matching TRBD2. The CDR3 is made up of 18 amino acids. J gave up 4 bases and V 0 bases, and 13 bases lay outside the gene matches. Germline V gene data show CDR1 as ENHRY and CDR2 as SYGVKD. The CDR3 nucleotides are TGTGCCATCAGTGAGTCGAGCCCAGCGGGGTTTAAGGCAGATACGCAGTATTTT. Its protein product is CAISESSPAGFKADTQYF.

This clone appeared once. The chain recombines TRBV15 with TRBJ2-1; 7 nucleotides line up with TRBD1. J lost 4 bases, V lost 5 bases, and 5 bases had no gene match. The CDR3 has 14 residues. The germline V gene has CDR1 LNHNV and CDR2 YYDKDF (reference sequence). In nucleotides, the CDR3 is TGTGCCACCAGCGCTCGGGACAGATACAATGAGCAGTTCTTC. This translates into CATSARDRYNEQFF.

The chain joins TRBV7-9 to TRBJ2-5; D unclear. CDR1 and CDR2 (germline): SEHNR, FQNEAQ (reference sequence). CDR3 size: 13 residues. V lost 10 bases, J lost 1 base, and 13 bases lay in between. CDR3 sequence reads: CATSLLFQETQYF. DNA of the CDR3: TGTGCCACGAGCCTCCTATTCCAAGAGACCCAGTACTTC.

The CDR3 loop reads CASSDPPELAVYEQYF. The CDR3 DNA is TGTGCCAGCAGTGACCCCCCCGAGCTAGCGGTCTACGAGCAGTACTTC. J is TRBJ2-7 and V is TRBV28, with TRBD2 identical over 7 bases. CDR1 is MDHEN and CDR2 is SYDVKM in the germline V gene. V dropped 5 bases and J dropped 3; count of bases not matched to a gene: 13. The CDR3 contains 16 residues.

The table lists this clone with a count of one. V gene TRBV11-2 combines with J gene TRBJ2-5; 9 nucleotides line up with TRBD2. This CDR3 region has 15 residues. The J segment lost 5 bases and the V segment lost 5 bases, leaving 9 bases of the junction unmatched. Germline V CDR1 and CDR2: SGHAT, FQNNGV. CDR3: CASSGRREGLETQYF. CDR3 DNA: TGTGCCAGCAGCGGGCGGCGGGAGGGCCTCGAGACCCAGTACTTC. The full variable domain, its missing parts supplied by reference TRBV11-2 and TRBJ2-5, is EAGVAQSPRYKIIEKRQSVAFWCNPISGHATLYWYQQILGQGPKLLIQFQNNGVVDDSQLPKDRFSAERLKGVDSTLKIQPAKLEDSAVYLCASSGRREGLETQYFGPGTRLLVL.

Worth noting for this clone: Other DNA sequences in this sample translate to the same CDR3. The chain carries TRBV2 and TRBJ1-1; no clear D. The CDR3 runs 12 residues. The V gene's germline CDR1 is SNHLY and CDR2 FYNNEI. The V end lost 3 bases, the J end lost 5 bases, and 7 bases lay between the germline ends. CDR3 region: CASSEMRTEAFF. CDR3 DNA: TGTGCCAGCAGTGAGATGAGGACTGAAGCTTTCTTT.

The gene calls are TRBV23-1 and TRBJ2-1, with 8 bases that match TRBD2. TRBV23-1 qualifies as an ORF whose function is uncertain. CDR3 size: 15 residues. J lost 5 bases, V lost 7 bases, and 10 bases had no gene match. The CDR3 spells CASTLKAGDNNEQFF. CDR3 nucleotides: TGCGCCAGCACCCTCAAAGCGGGAGATAACAATGAGCAGTTCTTC.

The V and J genes are TRBV9 and TRBJ2-3; D ambiguous. V shed 4 bases and J shed 4 bases, with 13 bases lying between them. The germline gives CDR1 SGDLS, CDR2 YYNGEE. The CDR3 is 14 amino acids. The CDR3 DNA follows: TGTGCCAGCAGCTCCCCATTGGGCGCAGATACGCAGTATTTT. Its protein is CASSSPLGADTQYF. The variable domain in full, with the rest retrieved from reference TRBV9 and TRBJ2-3, is DSGVTQTPKHLITATGQRVTLRCSPRSGDLSVYWYQQSLDQGLQFLIQYYNGEERAKGNILERFSAQQFPDLHSELNLSSLELGDSALYFCASSSPLGADTQYFGPGTRLTVL.

V and J are TRBV19 and TRBJ1-2; TRBD1 is a possible D gene (5 bases). This CDR3 has 17 residues. Trimming cost V 3 bases and J 7 bases, with 24 bases left between them. Germline CDR1 is LNHDA and CDR2 is SQIVND (reference sequence). The CDR3 protein is CASSMVFRTLKGGGYTF. CDR3 DNA: TGTGCCAGTAGTATGGTTTTTCGGACACTCAAGGGCGGTGGCTACACCTTC.

The chain couples TRBV28 to TRBJ2-1; 11 bases are a match to TRBD2. V was clipped by 6 bases and J by 4 bases; unmatched bases: 17. This CDR3 has 19 amino acids. Germline assignment: CDR1 MDHEN and CDR2 SYDVKM. In DNA, the CDR3 is TGTGCCAGCAGCACAACCCGGGGACTAGCGGAGCATGTTTACAATGAGCAGTTCTTC. Residues: CASSTTRGLAEHVYNEQFF.

J is TRBJ1-1 and V is TRBV30; D call uncertain. Germline V gene lookup returns CDR1 GTSNPN and CDR2 SVGIG (reference sequence). There are 15 residues in the CDR3. V lost 4 bases and J 0 bases, leaving 15 bases between the germline ends. The CDR3: CAWNPDGRLNTEAFF. The DNA for the CDR3 is TGTGCCTGGAACCCCGATGGGCGGTTGAACACTGAAGCTTTCTTT.

V and J are TRBV11-2 and TRBJ2-6; D unclear. There are 18 residues in the CDR3. Germline lookup yields CDR1 SGHAT and CDR2 FQNNGV. Trimming left V 5 bases short and J 2 bases short, with 19 bases between. This CDR3 reads CASSRGLDSRAGANVLTF. In DNA, the CDR3 is TGTGCCAGCAGCCGCGGTCTAGATTCCCGGGCTGGGGCCAACGTCCTGACTTTC.

For this clone: The same CDR3 arises from other DNA sequences in this sample as well. This chain uses TRBV9 with TRBJ2-7; D is perhaps TRBD2 (5 bases). The ends were cut back, 0 bases at V and 0 bases at J, with 10 bases in the middle. The CDR3 spans 15 residues. The V gene's germline CDR1 is SGDLS and CDR2 YYNGEE. DNA for the CDR3: TGTGCCAGCAGCGTAGGATCGGGAAGCTCCTACGAGCAGTACTTC. Translation gives CASSVGSGSSYEQYF. The whole variable domain, filled in from reference TRBV9 and TRBJ2-7, reads DSGVTQTPKHLITATGQRVTLRCSPRSGDLSVYWYQQSLDQGLQFLIQYYNGEERAKGNILERFSAQQFPDLHSELNLSSLELGDSALYFCASSVGSGSSYEQYFGPGTRLTVT.